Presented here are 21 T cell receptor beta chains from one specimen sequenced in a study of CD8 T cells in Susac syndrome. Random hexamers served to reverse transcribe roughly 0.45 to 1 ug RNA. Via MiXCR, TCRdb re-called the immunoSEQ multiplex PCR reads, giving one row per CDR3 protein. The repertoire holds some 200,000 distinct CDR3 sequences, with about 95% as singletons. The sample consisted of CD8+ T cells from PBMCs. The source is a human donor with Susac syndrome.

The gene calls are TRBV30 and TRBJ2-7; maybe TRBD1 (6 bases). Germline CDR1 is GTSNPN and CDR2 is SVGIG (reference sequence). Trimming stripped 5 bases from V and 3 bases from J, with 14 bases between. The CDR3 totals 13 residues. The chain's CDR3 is CAWVGDNDYEQYF. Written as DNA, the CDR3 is TGTGCCTGGGTCGGGGACAACGACTACGAGCAGTACTTC.

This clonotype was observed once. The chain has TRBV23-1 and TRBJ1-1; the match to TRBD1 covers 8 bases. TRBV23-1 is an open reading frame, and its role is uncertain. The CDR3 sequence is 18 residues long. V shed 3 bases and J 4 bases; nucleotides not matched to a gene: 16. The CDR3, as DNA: TGCGCCAGCAGTCATGGGGGAGAGTCAGGGGGCTCGAGCACTGAAGCTTTCTTT. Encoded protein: CASSHGGESGGSSTEAFF.

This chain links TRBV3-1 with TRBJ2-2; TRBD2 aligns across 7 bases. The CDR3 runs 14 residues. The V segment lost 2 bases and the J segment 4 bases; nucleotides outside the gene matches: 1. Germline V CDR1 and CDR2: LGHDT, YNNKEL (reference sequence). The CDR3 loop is CASSQPGGTGELFF. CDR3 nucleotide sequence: TGTGCCAGCAGCCAACCGGGGGGCACCGGGGAGCTGTTTTTT.

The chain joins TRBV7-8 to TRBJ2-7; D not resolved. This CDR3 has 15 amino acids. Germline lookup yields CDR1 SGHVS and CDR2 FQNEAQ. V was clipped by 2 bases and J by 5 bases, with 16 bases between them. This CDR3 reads CASSLRAVPSDEQYF. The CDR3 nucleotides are TGTGCCAGCAGCTTACGGGCAGTGCCCTCGGACGAGCAGTACTTC.

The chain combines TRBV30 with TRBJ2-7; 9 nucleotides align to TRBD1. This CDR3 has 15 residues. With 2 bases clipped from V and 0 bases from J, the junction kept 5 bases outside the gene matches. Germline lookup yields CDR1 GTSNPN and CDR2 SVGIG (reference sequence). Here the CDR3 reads CAWSFGTGTSYEQYF. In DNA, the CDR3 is TGTGCCTGGAGTTTCGGGACAGGGACCTCCTACGAGCAGTACTTC.

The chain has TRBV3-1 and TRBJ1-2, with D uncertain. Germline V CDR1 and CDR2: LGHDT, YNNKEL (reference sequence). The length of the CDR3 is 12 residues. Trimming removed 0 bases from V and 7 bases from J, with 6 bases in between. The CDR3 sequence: CASSQERAGYTF. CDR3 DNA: TGTGCCAGCAGCCAAGAACGGGCTGGCTACACCTTC.

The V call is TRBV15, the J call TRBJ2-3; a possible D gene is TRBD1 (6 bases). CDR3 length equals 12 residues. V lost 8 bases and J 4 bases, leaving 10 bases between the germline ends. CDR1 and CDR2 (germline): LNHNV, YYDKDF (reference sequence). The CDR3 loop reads CATGQPSDTQYF. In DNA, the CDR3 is TGTGCCACCGGACAGCCTTCAGATACGCAGTATTTT.

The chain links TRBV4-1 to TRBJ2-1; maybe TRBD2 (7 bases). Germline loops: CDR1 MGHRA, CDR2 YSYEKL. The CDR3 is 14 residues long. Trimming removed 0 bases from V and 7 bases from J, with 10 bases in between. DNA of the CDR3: TGCGCCAGCAGCCAAGACAGGGGAGGGAATGAGCAGTTCTTC. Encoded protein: CASSQDRGGNEQFF.

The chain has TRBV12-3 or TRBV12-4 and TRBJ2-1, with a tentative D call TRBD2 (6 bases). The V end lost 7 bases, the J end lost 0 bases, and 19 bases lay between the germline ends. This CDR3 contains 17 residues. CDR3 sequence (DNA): TGTGCCAGCACCCGAATCCCCTCGGGGGACTCCTACAATGAGCAGTTCTTC. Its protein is CASTRIPSGDSYNEQFF.

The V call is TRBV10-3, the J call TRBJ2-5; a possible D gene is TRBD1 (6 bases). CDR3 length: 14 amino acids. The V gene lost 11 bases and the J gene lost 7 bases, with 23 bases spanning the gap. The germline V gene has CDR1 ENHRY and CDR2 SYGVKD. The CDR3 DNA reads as TGTGCCCCAACAGGGCGGAAACCACTCGGGACCCAGTACTTC. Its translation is CAPTGRKPLGTQYF.

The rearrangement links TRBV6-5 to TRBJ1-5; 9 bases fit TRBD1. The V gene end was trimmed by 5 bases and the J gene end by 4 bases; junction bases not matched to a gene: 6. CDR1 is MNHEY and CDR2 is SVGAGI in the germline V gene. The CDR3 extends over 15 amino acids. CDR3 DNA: TGTGCCAGCAGTGCGGTGGGACAGGGAAATCAGCCCCAGCATTTT. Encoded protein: CASSAVGQGNQPQHF.

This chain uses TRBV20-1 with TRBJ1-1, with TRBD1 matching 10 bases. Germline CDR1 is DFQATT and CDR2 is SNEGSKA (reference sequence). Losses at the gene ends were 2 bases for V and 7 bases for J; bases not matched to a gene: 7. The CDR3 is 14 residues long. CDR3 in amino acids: CSARSPDRGYEAFF. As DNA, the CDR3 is TGCAGTGCTAGATCCCCGGACAGGGGGTATGAAGCTTTCTTT.

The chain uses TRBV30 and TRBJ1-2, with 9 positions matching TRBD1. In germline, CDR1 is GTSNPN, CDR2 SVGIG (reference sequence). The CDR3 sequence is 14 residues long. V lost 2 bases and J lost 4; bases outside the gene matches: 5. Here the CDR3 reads CAWSPDRGSYGYTF. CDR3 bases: TGTGCCTGGAGTCCGGACAGGGGATCCTATGGCTACACCTTC. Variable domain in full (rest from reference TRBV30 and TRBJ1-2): SQTIHQWPATLVQPVGSPLSLECTVEGTSNPNLYWYRQAAGRGLQLLFYSVGIGQISSEVPQNLSASRPQDRQFILSSKKLLLSDSGFYLCAWSPDRGSYGYTFGSGTRLTVV.

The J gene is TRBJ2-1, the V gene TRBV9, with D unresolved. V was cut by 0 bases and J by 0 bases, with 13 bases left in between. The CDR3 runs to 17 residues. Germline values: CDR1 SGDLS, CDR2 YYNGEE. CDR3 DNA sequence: TGTGCCAGCAGCGTAGACTATGAGCTGAGCTCCTACAATGAGCAGTTCTTC. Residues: CASSVDYELSSYNEQFF. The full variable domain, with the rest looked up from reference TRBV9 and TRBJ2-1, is DSGVTQTPKHLITATGQRVTLRCSPRSGDLSVYWYQQSLDQGLQFLIQYYNGEERAKGNILERFSAQQFPDLHSELNLSSLELGDSALYFCASSVDYELSSYNEQFFGPGTRLTVL.

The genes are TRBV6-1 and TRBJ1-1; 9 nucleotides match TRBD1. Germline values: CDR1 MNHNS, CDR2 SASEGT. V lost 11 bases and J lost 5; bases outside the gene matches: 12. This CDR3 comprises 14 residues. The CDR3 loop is CAVFREDRGTEAFF. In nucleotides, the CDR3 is TGTGCCGTCTTCCGCGAGGACAGGGGAACTGAAGCTTTCTTT.

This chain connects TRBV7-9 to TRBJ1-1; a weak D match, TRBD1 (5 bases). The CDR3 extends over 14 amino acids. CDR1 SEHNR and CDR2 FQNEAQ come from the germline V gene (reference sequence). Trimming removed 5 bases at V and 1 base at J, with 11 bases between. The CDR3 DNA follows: TGTGCCAGCAGCCCAAGGGGACGGAACACTGAAGCTTTCTTT. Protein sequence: CASSPRGRNTEAFF.

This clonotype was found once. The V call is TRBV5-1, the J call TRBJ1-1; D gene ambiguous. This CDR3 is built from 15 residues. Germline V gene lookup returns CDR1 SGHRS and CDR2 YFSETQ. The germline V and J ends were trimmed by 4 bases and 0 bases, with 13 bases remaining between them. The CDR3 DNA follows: TGCGCCAGCAGCACCGAGGAGGGCTTGAACACTGAAGCTTTCTTT. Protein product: CASSTEEGLNTEAFF.

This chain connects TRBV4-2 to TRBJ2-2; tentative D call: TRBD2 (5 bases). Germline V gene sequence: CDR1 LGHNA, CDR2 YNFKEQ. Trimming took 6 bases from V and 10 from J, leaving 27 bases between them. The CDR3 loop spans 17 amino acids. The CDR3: CASSRQLALDGIVELFF. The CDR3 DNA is TGTGCCAGCAGTCGGCAGTTGGCACTAGATGGTATCGTGGAGCTGTTTTTT.

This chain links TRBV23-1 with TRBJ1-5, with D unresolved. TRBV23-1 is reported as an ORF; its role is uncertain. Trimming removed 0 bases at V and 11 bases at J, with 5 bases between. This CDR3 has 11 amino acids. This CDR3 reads CASSQSGSQHF. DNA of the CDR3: TGCGCCAGCAGTCAATCAGGCTCCCAGCATTTT.

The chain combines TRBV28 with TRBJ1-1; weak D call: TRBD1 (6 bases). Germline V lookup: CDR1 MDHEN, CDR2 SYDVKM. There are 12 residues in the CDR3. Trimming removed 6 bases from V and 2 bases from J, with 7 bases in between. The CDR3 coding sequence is TGTGCCAGCAGGGACAGTAACACTGAAGCTTTCTTT. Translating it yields CASRDSNTEAFF. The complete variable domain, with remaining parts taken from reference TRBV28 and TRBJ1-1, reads DVKVTQSSRYLVKRTGEKVFLECVQDMDHENMFWYRQDPGLGLRLIYFSYDVKMKEKGDIPEGYSVSREKKERFSLILESASTNQTSMYLCASRDSNTEAFFGQGTRLTVV.

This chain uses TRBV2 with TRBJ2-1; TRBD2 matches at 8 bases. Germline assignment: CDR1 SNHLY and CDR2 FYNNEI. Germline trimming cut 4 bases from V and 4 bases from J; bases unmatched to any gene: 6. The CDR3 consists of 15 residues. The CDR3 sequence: CASSGGTSDYNEQFF. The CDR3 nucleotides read TGTGCCAGCAGTGGGGGGACTAGTGATTACAATGAGCAGTTCTTC.